Listed below are T cell receptor beta chains from one sample, sequenced in a study of blood T cell repertoires in COVID-19. Produced via immunoSEQ multiplex PCR; TCRdb's table is partial and in-frame only. The table records approximately 300,000 clones, around 85% of them present only once. The sequencing sample was made of PBMCs or T cells enriched from blood (not recorded which). The receptors here all came from a woman in her twenties or thirties who had recovered from COVID-19. Each CDR3 is given with its conserved first and last residue. The D gene is left open where the match is weak. Rows may omit the clone size; those that give it use once, few, many or a size class.

D gene,V gene,clone size,J gene,CDR3 DNA,CDR3 protein
TRBD2,TRBV6-5,NA,TRBJ2-7,TGTGCCAGCAGCCCCGGGGGGAGGCTTGACTACGAGCAGTACTTC,CASSPGGRLDYEQYF
TRBD1,TRBV25-1,NA,TRBJ2-5,TGTGCCAGCAGTGAGACAGGGAAAAGCGAGACCCAGTACTTC,CASSETGKSETQYF
NA,TRBV27,NA,TRBJ1-5,TGTGCCAGCAGTTCATCCGCGGTAATCCTTAATCAGCCCCAGCATTTT,CASSSSAVILNQPQHF
TRBD1,TRBV7-9,NA,TRBJ2-5,TGTGCCAGCAGCTTGGGACAGGGTTGGGAGACCCAGTACTTC,CASSLGQGWETQYF
NA,TRBV6-5,NA,TRBJ1-2,TGTGCCGTCCCCTATATGGGAGGGAATGGCTACACCTTC,CAVPYMGGNGYTF
TRBD2,TRBV5-1,NA,TRBJ2-2,TGCGCCAGCAGCTTTTTAGCGGGGGACACCGGGGAGCTGTTTTTT,CASSFLAGDTGELFF
TRBD2,TRBV7-2,NA,TRBJ2-1,TGTGCCAGCAGCTTGGGTAGCGGGAGAGAAAATGAGCAGTTCTTC,CASSLGSGRENEQFF
TRBD1,TRBV25-1,NA,TRBJ1-2,TGTGCCAGCAGTTCCACAGGGGCCTATGGCTACACCTTC,CASSSTGAYGYTF
NA,TRBV7-9,NA,TRBJ2-7,TGTGCCAGCAACCCTCCTCAGGGCAACCCCTACGAGCAGTACTTC,CASNPPQGNPYEQYF
TRBD2,TRBV18,NA,TRBJ2-1,TGTGCCAGCTCACCACCGGAGCGGGAATTAAATGAGCAGTTCTTC,CASSPPERELNEQFF
NA,TRBV5-4,NA,TRBJ1-1,TGTGCCAGCACAACACAGGGAACTGAAGCTTTCTTT,CASTTQGTEAFF
TRBD1,TRBV3-1/TRBV3-2,once,TRBJ1-6,TGTGCCAGCAGCTATACGGGACAGGTGGATTCACCCCTCCACTTT,CASSYTGQVDSPLHF
NA,TRBV7-9,NA,TRBJ1-1,TGTGCCAGCGGAGTGGCGGCTTTCTTT,CASGVAAFF
NA,TRBV7-8,NA,TRBJ2-7,TGTGCCAGCAGGGGGCACAGCTCCTACGAGCAGTACTTC,CASRGHSSYEQYF
TRBD1,TRBV10-3,few,TRBJ2-7,TGTGCCATCAGTGGGACAGGGATCACATCCTACGAGCAGTACTTC,CAISGTGITSYEQYF
NA,TRBV2,few,TRBJ2-3,TGTGCCAGCACCCGAGAAGGAGCAGATACGCAGTATTTT,CASTREGADTQYF
NA,TRBV5-4,few,TRBJ1-1,TGTGCCAGCAAAACAGGCGAGATGAACACTGAAGCTTTCTTT,CASKTGEMNTEAFF
NA,TRBV12-3/TRBV12-4,few,TRBJ2-1,TGTGCCAGCAGTCCCCTTTCCCCCCGTGAGCAGTTCTTC,CASSPLSPREQFF
TRBD2,TRBV5-4,few,TRBJ2-1,TGTGCCAGCAGCTTGGCGACTAGCGGGGGGGCGCATGAGCAGTTCTTC,CASSLATSGGAHEQFF
NA,TRBV28,NA,TRBJ1-1,TGTGCCAGCGGGCTGATAATCTCTGAAGCTTTCTTT,CASGLIISEAFF
TRBD1,TRBV7-6,NA,TRBJ2-7,TGTGCCAGCAGCCCCCGGACAGGGGCCGAGCAGTACTTC,CASSPRTGAEQYF
NA,TRBV4-1,NA,TRBJ2-7,TGCGCCAGCAGCCCCCGGTCCCTAGCTCTAACTGGCGAGCAGTACTTC,CASSPRSLALTGEQYF
TRBD1,TRBV28,NA,TRBJ1-4,TGTGCCAGCAGCCCCCACGGGACAGGGAGGGAAAAACTGTTTTTT,CASSPHGTGREKLFF
NA,TRBV14,NA,TRBJ2-3,TGTGCCAGCAGCGATCTTAAGACAGTTGGAGGCACAGATACGCAGTATTTT,CASSDLKTVGGTDTQYF
TRBD1,TRBV6-5,NA,TRBJ2-7,TGTGCCAGCAGTTATGACAGGGGGTCCACCTACGAGCAGTACTTC,CASSYDRGSTYEQYF
TRBD1,TRBV25-1,NA,TRBJ1-1,TGTGCCAGCAGTGCCTCCGGGACAGTTGAAGCTTTCTTT,CASSASGTVEAFF
TRBD1,TRBV12-3/TRBV12-4,NA,TRBJ1-1,TGTGCCAGCAGTTTACCCCCCAGGGGGGAAGCTTTCTTT,CASSLPPRGEAFF
TRBD2,TRBV27,NA,TRBJ2-5,TGTGCCAGCAGTTTAACGGGACTAGGGCGGGTAGAGACCCAGTACTTC,CASSLTGLGRVETQYF
NA,TRBV4-1,NA,TRBJ1-2,TGCGCCAGCAGCCAAGGGGCGGGGGCGGAGGGCTACACCTTC,CASSQGAGAEGYTF
TRBD1,TRBV5-4,NA,TRBJ1-2,TGTGCCAGCAGCTCAGTCGGGACAGGAGATGGCTACACCTTC,CASSSVGTGDGYTF
TRBD1,TRBV27,NA,TRBJ1-1,TGTGCCAGCAGCCTGGACAGGGGGACTCACACTGAAGCTTTCTTT,CASSLDRGTHTEAFF
TRBD2,TRBV5-1,many,TRBJ2-2,TGCGCCAGCAGCCCGACGGGGGGCACCGGGGAGCTGTTTTTT,CASSPTGGTGELFF
NA,TRBV5-1,once,TRBJ2-3,TGCGCCAGCAGCTTGGACGGAGGGGTTCCAGATACGCAGTATTTT,CASSLDGGVPDTQYF
NA,TRBV18,many,TRBJ2-5,TGTGCCAGCTCACCACCAGGGGGAGAGACCCAGTACTTC,CASSPPGGETQYF
TRBD1,TRBV27,NA,TRBJ1-6,TGTGCCAGCAGTTATACAGGGGCCGCCTATAATTCACCCCTCCACTTT,CASSYTGAAYNSPLHF
NA,TRBV9,NA,TRBJ1-3,TGTGCCAGCAGCGCGAGGGGGGGCTTGGTGGACACCATATATTTT,CASSARGGLVDTIYF
NA,TRBV7-9,NA,TRBJ1-1,TGTGCCAGCAGCCAACAGGCTTACACTGAAGCTTTCTTT,CASSQQAYTEAFF
NA,TRBV7-9,few,TRBJ2-3,TGTGCCAGCAGCTCCCGAATTTCAGGTAGCACAGATACGCAGTATTTT,CASSSRISGSTDTQYF
NA,TRBV3-1/TRBV3-2,NA,TRBJ2-2,TGTGCCAGCAGCCTTCGGACAGACACCGGGGAGCTGTTTTTT,CASSLRTDTGELFF
TRBD2,TRBV5-8,NA,TRBJ2-5,TGTGCCAGCAGCTTGGGAGGGACTAGCTGGCGGGAGACCCAGTACTTC,CASSLGGTSWRETQYF
NA,TRBV15,NA,TRBJ2-7,TGTGCCACCAGCAGGACTAGCTGGACAGGGTGGGCCTACGAGCAGTACTTC,CATSRTSWTGWAYEQYF
TRBD1,TRBV2,NA,TRBJ1-6,TGTGCCAGCAGGGGACAGACCTCTTATAATTCACCCCTCCACTTT,CASRGQTSYNSPLHF
NA,TRBV13,NA,TRBJ1-3,TGTGCCAGCAGCAGCCTGCCCGGGACATTCGGAAACACCATATATTTT,CASSSLPGTFGNTIYF